One and the same sample provided the 32 T cell receptor beta chains below, sequenced in a study of blood T cells in healthy people across ages. Primed by a sample-barcoded 5' primer and a J-beta primer mix, a second PCR proceeded for roughly 7 to 12 cycles. TCRdb used MiXCR to reprocess the 5' RACE reads, holding one entry per CDR3 protein. The sample holds 1.6 million or so distinct CDR3 sequences; around 36% are singletons and the top ten take around 11%. The sample comprised blood. The receptors shown here come from a young woman in good health.

The chain is built from TRBV20-1 and TRBJ2-7, with D unresolved. From germline, CDR1 is DFQATT and CDR2 SNEGSKA (reference sequence). V was trimmed by 3 bases and J by 0 bases, leaving 12 bases between them. The CDR3 runs to 14 residues. CDR3 in amino acids: CSASRLTHSYEQYF. For the CDR3, the DNA is TGCAGTGCTAGTCGACTTACTCACTCCTACGAGCAGTACTTC.

The genes are TRBV12-3 or TRBV12-4 and TRBJ2-1; possibly TRBD1 for D (5 bases). Deletions cut 7 bases from V and 6 bases from J, with 16 bases between. The CDR3 loop spans 14 amino acids. The chain's CDR3 is CASNLQTEANEQFF. In DNA, the CDR3 is TGTGCCAGCAATCTACAGACAGAGGCCAATGAGCAGTTCTTC.

This clonotype was picked up many times. V gene TRBV29-1 combines with J gene TRBJ2-7; D could derive from TRBD1 or TRBD2 (5 bases each). Deletions cut 6 bases from V and 2 bases from J, with 14 bases between. The CDR3 sequence is 13 residues long. CDR1 SQVTM and CDR2 ANQGSEA come from the germline V gene. CDR3 coding DNA: TGCAGCGTGTCTACCGGGGCGACCTACGAGCAGTACTTC. As protein: CSVSTGATYEQYF.

The CDR3 DNA is TGTGCCAGCAAGAAGCGGAGCTCCTACGAGCAGTACTTC. Its translation: CASKKRSSYEQYF. V usage is TRBV27 and J usage is TRBJ2-7; possible D gene TRBD2, 5 bases. The CDR3 length is 13 residues. Per germline, CDR1 MNHEY and CDR2 SMNVEV (reference sequence). Trimming took 7 bases from V and 0 from J, leaving 10 bases between them.

This clonotype was observed once. This sequence joins TRBV13 and TRBJ1-6; D is undetermined. This CDR3 is 16 amino acids long. The germline V gene has CDR1 PRHDT and CDR2 FYEKMQ (reference sequence). V dropped 6 bases and J dropped 9 bases, with 21 bases sitting between them. Written as DNA, the CDR3 is TGTGCCAGCAGTTCCCCTCAGGAGCAGGTCGGTTCACCCCTCCACTTT. Protein: CASSSPQEQVGSPLHF.

This clonotype occurred a few times. The V call is TRBV29-1, the J call TRBJ2-4, with D perhaps TRBD2 (6 bases). This CDR3 contains 13 residues. Per germline, CDR1 SQVTM and CDR2 ANQGSEA. This CDR3 reads CSGRFGAKNIQYF. DNA for the CDR3: TGCAGTGGGAGGTTTGGGGCCAAAAACATTCAGTACTTC.

A word on this clonotype: At one of its ends the junction is not consistent with the germline gene, which may arise from a read error. This chain links TRBV18 with TRBJ2-1; tentative D call: TRBD1 (6 bases). This CDR3 is 13 amino acids long. Germline CDR1 and CDR2: KGHSH and LQKENI. The CDR3 DNA reads as TGTGCCAGCTCATCAGGACAGTACAATGAGCGGTTCTTC. As protein: CASSSGQYNERFF.

J is TRBJ1-3 and V is TRBV4-1; weak D call: TRBD1 (6 bases). Germline V CDR1 and CDR2: MGHRA, YSYEKL. V was cut by 1 base and J by 0 bases, with 13 bases left in between. The CDR3 sequence is 17 residues long. This CDR3 reads CASSQGRQANSGNTIYF. The CDR3 DNA reads as TGCGCCAGCAGCCAAGGCCGACAGGCCAACTCTGGAAACACCATATATTTT.

In the case of this clonotype: The CDR3 carries no conserved terminal phenylalanine or tryptophan, so it likely arises from a read error. This chain joins TRBV3-1 and TRBJ1-1; D unresolved. The CDR3 is 14 amino acids. V lost 1 base, J lost 2 bases, and 8 bases lay in between. Germline V gene data show CDR1 as LGHDT and CDR2 as YNNKEL (reference sequence). CDR3 sequence (DNA): TGTGCCAGCAGCCAAGTCCCTCAAAACACTGAAGCTTTCCTT. This codes for CASSQVPQNTEAFL.

Comments on this clonotype: The junction departs from the called germline gene at one end, perhaps through a read error. This chain links TRBV12-3 or TRBV12-4 with TRBJ2-5; the match to TRBD2 covers 11 bases. This CDR3 is built from 17 residues. The CDR3, as DNA: TGTACCAGCAGCCCAACTCTAGCGGGGGGCGCACAAGAGACCCAGTACTTC. Protein: CTSSPTLAGGAQETQYF.

This clonotype was observed at least ten times. The V gene is TRBV7-9, the J gene TRBJ2-7, with TRBD1 identical over 7 bases. Germline trimming cut 4 bases from V and 0 bases from J; bases unmatched to any gene: 3. CDR3 length: 14 amino acids. The germline gives CDR1 SEHNR, CDR2 FQNEAQ (reference sequence). The CDR3 DNA sequence: TGTGCCAGCAGCTCAACAGGGGTCTCCTACGAGCAGTACTTC. Protein: CASSSTGVSYEQYF. Based on the CDR3 plus reference TRBV7-9 and TRBJ2-7, the full variable domain is DTGVSQNPRHKITKRGQNVTFRCDPISEHNRLYWYRQTLGQGPEFLTYFQNEAQLEKSRLLSDRFSAERPKGSFSTLEIQRTEQGDSAMYLCASSSTGVSYEQYFGPGTRLTVT.

The chain combines TRBV21-1 with TRBJ1-1. TRBV21-1 is deemed a pseudogene. CDR3 length: 14 residues. The CDR3 coding sequence is TGTGCCAGCAGCAAAGGTCCTCGAATCACTGAAGCTTTCTTT. Residues: CASSKGPRITEAFF.

This clonotype showed up just a few times. The J gene is TRBJ2-7, the V gene TRBV7-8; perhaps D is TRBD1 or TRBD2 (5 bases each). CDR3 size: 15 residues. Between the trimmed V and J ends, which lost 2 bases and 0 bases, there was a span of 11 bases. Germline CDR1 is SGHVS and CDR2 is FQNEAQ. The CDR3 DNA is TGTGCCAGCAGCTTACGGGAAGGGACCTCCTACGAGCAGTACTTC. This codes for CASSLREGTSYEQYF.

The rearrangement joins TRBV12-3 or TRBV12-4 to TRBJ1-4, with D hard to call. Trimming stripped 3 bases from V and 8 bases from J, with 13 bases between. The CDR3 loop spans 14 amino acids. CDR3 protein: CASSFGSPHEKLFF. The CDR3 bases are TGTGCCAGCAGTTTTGGCTCACCCCACGAAAAACTGTTTTTT.

There are a few counts of this clonotype. This sequence joins TRBV7-9 and TRBJ2-3, with D possibly being TRBD2 (6 bases). Germline V lookup: CDR1 SEHNR, CDR2 FQNEAQ (reference sequence). The V gene lost 5 bases and the J gene lost 4 bases, with 13 bases spanning the gap. The CDR3 runs 14 residues. CDR3 bases: TGTGCCAGCAGCCGACGGGAGTCCCCAGATACGCAGTATTTT. Protein product: CASSRRESPDTQYF.

The chain joins TRBV4-2 to TRBJ2-7; no clear D. The CDR3 is 15 amino acids. Germline V gene sequence: CDR1 LGHNA, CDR2 YNFKEQ. V was clipped by 0 bases and J by 3 bases, with 12 bases between them. The CDR3 region has the DNA TGTGCCAGCAGCCAAGATTGGCGCGGTAACTACGAGCAGTACTTC. This translates into CASSQDWRGNYEQYF.

This clonotype was seen a handful of times. This chain uses TRBV4-1 with TRBJ2-7, with D maybe TRBD2 (8 bases). The V end was cut by 5 bases, the J end by 5 bases, with 22 bases between. The CDR3 totals 16 residues. CDR1 and CDR2 from the germline V gene are MGHRA and YSYEKL. The CDR3 sequence: CASSFPGGTVEDEQYF. The CDR3 DNA reads TGCGCCAGCAGCTTCCCGGGGGGGACAGTCGAGGACGAGCAGTACTTC.

This clonotype has a count of ten or more. Germline is not matched at one junction end, which may reflect a read error. The V and J genes are TRBV29-1 and TRBJ2-5; D remains ambiguous. Germline CDR1 is SQVTM and CDR2 is ANQGSEA. This CDR3 region has 12 residues. The CDR3 loop is CSVEGSVETQYF. CDR3 nucleotide sequence: TGCAGCGTAGAAGGTTCAGTAGAGACCCAGTACTTC.

This clonotype has a handful of counts. V gene TRBV28 combines with J gene TRBJ2-1, with TRBD2 matching over 13 bases. Germline loops: CDR1 MDHEN, CDR2 SYDVKM. The CDR3 runs to 17 residues. With 6 bases clipped from V and 4 bases from J, the junction kept 9 bases outside the gene matches. Here the CDR3 DNA reads TGTGCCAGCAGGGACGGACTAGCGGGAGTCTCTTACAATGAGCAGTTCTTC. Amino acid sequence: CASRDGLAGVSYNEQFF.

As concerns this clonotype: Relative to the germline gene, one junction end is altered; a read error may explain this. This rearrangement joins TRBV10-3 to TRBJ2-7, with 7 bases matching TRBD2. This CDR3 has 13 amino acids. Per germline, CDR1 ENHRY and CDR2 SYGVKD. CDR3 in amino acids: CTISPGGSYEQYF. The CDR3 DNA reads as TGTACCATCAGTCCGGGGGGCTCCTACGAGCAGTACTTC.

This clonotype was counted between two and nine times. This chain connects TRBV20-1 to TRBJ1-2; TRBD1 aligns across 7 bases. CDR1 and CDR2 from the germline V gene are DFQATT and SNEGSKA (reference sequence). This CDR3 comprises 11 residues. The CDR3: CGRQGSYGYTF. In DNA form, the CDR3 reads TGCGGTAGACAGGGTAGTTATGGCTACACCTTC.

This clonotype was found many times. The genes are TRBV9 and TRBJ2-1; D tentatively fits TRBD1 or TRBD2 (5 bases each). This CDR3 comprises 15 residues. V was shortened by 0 bases and J by 5 bases, with 12 bases between the two germline ends. Germline V lookup: CDR1 SGDLS, CDR2 YYNGEE. In nucleotides, the CDR3 is TGTGCCAGCAGCGTAGCTGGGGGATCACACAATGAGCAGTTCTTC. The encoded protein is CASSVAGGSHNEQFF.

This clonotype was counted ten times or more. The chain combines TRBV7-9 with TRBJ2-1; 10 bases fit TRBD2. This CDR3 comprises 15 residues. Germline V CDR1 and CDR2: SEHNR, FQNEAQ (reference sequence). Germline trimming cut 2 bases from V and 5 bases from J; bases unmatched to any gene: 3. The CDR3 DNA reads TGTGCCAGCAGCTTAATAACTAGCGGGAACAATGAGCAGTTCTTC. Translation gives CASSLITSGNNEQFF.

This clonotype was seen a single time. The CDR3 DNA is TGTGCCAGCAGCGGGGAGGGACAGGGGAAAGAGACCCAGTACTTC. This translates into CASSGEGQGKETQYF. The V gene is TRBV9, the J gene TRBJ2-5, with 10 positions matching TRBD1. With V trimmed by 3 bases and J by 3 bases, 5 bases remained unmatched. This CDR3 is 15 amino acids long. In germline, CDR1 is SGDLS, CDR2 YYNGEE.

This chain joins TRBV27 and TRBJ1-2; 9 positions agree with TRBD1. V lost 5 bases, J lost 7 bases, and 8 bases stayed unmatched. Germline loops: CDR1 MNHEY, CDR2 SMNVEV (reference sequence). The length of the CDR3 is 14 residues. Here the CDR3 DNA reads TGTGCCAGCAGTCCCGACCTGACAGGGGGTGGCTACACCTTC. It encodes CASSPDLTGGGYTF.

This clonotype showed up many times. The J gene is TRBJ1-1, the V gene TRBV27; 12 bases line up with TRBD1. The CDR3 sequence is 17 residues long. The ends lost 6 bases at V and 1 base at J; junction bases unmatched: 9. Germline V gene data show CDR1 as MNHEY and CDR2 as SMNVEV (reference sequence). The CDR3 region has the DNA TGTGCCAGCAGGATAGGGACAGGGGGCGTGGGGAACACTGAAGCTTTCTTT. Encoded protein: CASRIGTGGVGNTEAFF.

In its sample, this clonotype was seen a few times. The V call is TRBV4-1, the J call TRBJ2-1; no clear D gene. The CDR3 consists of 17 residues. The germline CDR1 and CDR2 sequences are MGHRA and YSYEKL. Trimming cost V 6 bases and J 4 bases, with 22 bases left between them. As DNA, the CDR3 is TGCGCCAGCAGGCCTTATACCGGGCCTCGACCTTACAATGAGCAGTTCTTC. As protein: CASRPYTGPRPYNEQFF.

This clonotype has more than one count but fewer than ten. The V and J genes are TRBV20-1 and TRBJ1-5; maybe TRBD1 (5 bases). Trimming removed 6 bases at V and 5 bases at J, with 11 bases between. This CDR3 region has 12 residues. Germline lookup yields CDR1 DFQATT and CDR2 SNEGSKA (reference sequence). The CDR3 spells CSAGQGYQPQHF. The CDR3 nucleotides read TGCAGTGCAGGGCAGGGATATCAGCCCCAGCATTTT.

This clonotype was picked up a small number of times. The gene calls are TRBV6-1 and TRBJ1-1; D possibly corresponds to TRBD1 (6 bases). The V gene's germline CDR1 is MNHNS and CDR2 SASEGT. V shed 7 bases and J shed 4 bases, with 13 bases lying between them. This CDR3 has 13 residues. The chain's CDR3 is CASMITGITEAFF. CDR3 sequence (DNA): TGTGCCAGCATGATTACAGGGATCACTGAAGCTTTCTTT.

The chain is built from TRBV20-1 and TRBJ2-1, with TRBD1 matching over 8 bases. The CDR3 length is 14 residues. The ends lost 4 bases at V and 8 bases at J; junction bases unmatched: 10. Germline values: CDR1 DFQATT, CDR2 SNEGSKA (reference sequence). DNA of the CDR3: TGCAGTGCTATGGACAGGGTTTTTTGGGATGAGCAGTTCTTC. Amino acid sequence: CSAMDRVFWDEQFF.

This clonotype was counted many times. The gene calls are TRBV5-4 and TRBJ2-7; D is tentatively TRBD1 or TRBD2 (5 bases each). This CDR3 contains 14 residues. The germline V gene encodes CDR1 SGHNT and CDR2 YYREEE (reference sequence). The V end was cut by 5 bases, the J end by 2 bases, with 14 bases between. In DNA form, the CDR3 reads TGTGCCAGCAGTCCTGGGACGAGAACCTACGAGCAGTACTTC. Translation: CASSPGTRTYEQYF.

V and J are TRBV10-3 and TRBJ1-1; 9 positions match TRBD1. The junction had 8 bases not matched to a gene; V was cut back by 6 bases and J by 6 bases. This CDR3 spans 14 amino acids. Germline CDR1 is ENHRY and CDR2 is SYGVKD. The CDR3 DNA is TGTGCCATCAGGGACAGGGGAAAGGTCCCTGAAGCTTTCTTT. It is translated as CAIRDRGKVPEAFF.